This TCR beta chain comes out of a study of blood T cell repertoires in COVID-19 (TCRdb year 2020). Background for the entire study: Samples covering the acute and convalescent phases of COVID-19 were provided by collaborators in the United States, Italy and Spain. The material from the prospective study consisted of cDNA or gDNA derived from T cells, B-cell-depleted T cells, or PBMCs. Subjects who had been exposed to COVID-19, were actively infected with it, or had recovered from it provided the deeply sampled blood TCRbeta repertoires that made up the dataset. The repertoires were released in a freely available public database meant as a resource for research on the immune response to SARS-CoV-2. The samples were drawn from the first 160 participants of the ongoing ImmuneRACE study and from some 1,300 subjects provided by 6 global collaborators. The sample metadata nearly always contained a de-identified subject ID, COVID-19 status, age in years and sex. Where HLA class I and class II types were available, the types were taken from metadata supplied by the sample provider, not from assay-based typing.

A note on this clone: The specificity of this receptor is unknown. Because it lacks the conserved phenylalanine or tryptophan at the end, this CDR3 is likely a read error. It is unclear where the CDR3 begins or ends on the DNA, so no DNA is shown, and the CDR3 is as TCRdb lists it.

Collaborating institutions collected whole blood in K2EDTA tubes following their own protocols. For TCRbeta analysis, collaborator samples were shipped as frozen whole blood, as isolated PBMCs, or as DNA extracted from either sample type. The immunoSEQ Assay, a bias-controlled multiplex PCR, was used to amplify TCRbeta CDR3 regions from genomic DNA. The published analysis was carried out like this. The number of nucleated cells in each sample was estimated by amplification of reference gene primers within the assay. Sequence reads were collapsed and filtered to measure the absolute abundance of every unique TCRbeta CDR3 rearrangement. For each sample, productive Simpson clonality was calculated by taking the square root of Simpson's diversity index across productive rearrangements. TCRdb took over this immuneACCESS table, retaining in-frame rearrangements with V and J assigned. Such tables are incomplete; in checked studies, under half of the missing clones stem from an unresolved V gene, and the remainder is unexplained. V and J calls and clone size come straight from that table; D and trimming were deduced from the DNA. The sample has roughly 110,000 clones on record, approximately 84% of them singletons. The top ten clones comprise less than 5% of the sample.

Beyond this particular receptor, the publication reports: Clinical and demographic metadata were provided uncurated, with the amount varying by source and participant.

The germline V gene gives CDR1 as LGHNT and CDR2 as FRNRAP. The CDR3 is 9 amino acids long, termini counted. Specimen: peripheral blood. The origin of this receptor is a human donor in a cohort sampled during active COVID-19. The sequence links TRBV12-5 to TRBJ2-7; the listed D gene, TRBD2, was not tested against the DNA. The CDR3 reads CASGLQEGI.